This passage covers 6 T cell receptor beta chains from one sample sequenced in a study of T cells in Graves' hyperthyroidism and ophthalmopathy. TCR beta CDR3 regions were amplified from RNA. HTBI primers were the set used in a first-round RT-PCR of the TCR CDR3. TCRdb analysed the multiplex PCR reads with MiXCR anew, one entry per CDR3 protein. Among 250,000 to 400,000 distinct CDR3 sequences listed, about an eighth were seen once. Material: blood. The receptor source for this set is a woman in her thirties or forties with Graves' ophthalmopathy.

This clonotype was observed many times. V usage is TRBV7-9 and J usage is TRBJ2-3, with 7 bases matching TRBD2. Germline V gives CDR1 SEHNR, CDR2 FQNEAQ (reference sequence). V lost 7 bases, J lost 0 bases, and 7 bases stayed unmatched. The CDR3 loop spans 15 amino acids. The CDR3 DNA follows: TGTGCCAGCACTCCGGGGGGATCTAGCACAGATACGCAGTATTTT. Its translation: CASTPGGSSTDTQYF. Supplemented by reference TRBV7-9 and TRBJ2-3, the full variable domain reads DTGVSQNPRHKITKRGQNVTFRCDPISEHNRLYWYRQTLGQGPEFLTYFQNEAQLEKSRLLSDRFSAERPKGSFSTLEIQRTEQGDSAMYLCASTPGGSSTDTQYFGPGTRLTVL.

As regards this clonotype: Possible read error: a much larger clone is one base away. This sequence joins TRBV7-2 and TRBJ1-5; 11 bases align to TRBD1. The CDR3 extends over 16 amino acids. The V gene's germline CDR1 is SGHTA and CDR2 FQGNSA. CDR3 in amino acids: CASSLVTDRGHQPRHF. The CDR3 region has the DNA TGTGCCAGCAGCTTAGTCACGGACAGGGGGCATCAGCCCCGGCATTTT.

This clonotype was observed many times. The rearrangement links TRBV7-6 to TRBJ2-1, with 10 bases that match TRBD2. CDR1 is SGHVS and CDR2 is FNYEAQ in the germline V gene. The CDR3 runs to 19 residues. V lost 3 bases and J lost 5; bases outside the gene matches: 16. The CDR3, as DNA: TGTGCCAGCAGCTTTAGTACTAGCGGGATTATGATGGCACACAATGAGCAGTTCTTC. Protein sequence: CASSFSTSGIMMAHNEQFF.

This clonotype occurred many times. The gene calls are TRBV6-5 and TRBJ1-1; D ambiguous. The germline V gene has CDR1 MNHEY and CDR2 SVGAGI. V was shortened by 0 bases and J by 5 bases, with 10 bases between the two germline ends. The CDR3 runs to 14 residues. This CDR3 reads CASSYSGKGTEAFF. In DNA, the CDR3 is TGTGCCAGCAGTTACTCGGGTAAGGGAACTGAAGCTTTCTTT.

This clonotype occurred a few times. The CDR3 nucleotides read TGTGCCAGCAGCCAGGGATCTGTAGGGTTCAATGAGCAGTTCTTC. Its protein is CASSQGSVGFNEQFF. V is TRBV9 and J is TRBJ2-1, with D maybe TRBD1 (5 bases). Germline assignment: CDR1 SGDLS and CDR2 YYNGEE. Trimming left V 4 bases short and J 6 bases short, with 17 bases between. The CDR3 runs to 15 residues.

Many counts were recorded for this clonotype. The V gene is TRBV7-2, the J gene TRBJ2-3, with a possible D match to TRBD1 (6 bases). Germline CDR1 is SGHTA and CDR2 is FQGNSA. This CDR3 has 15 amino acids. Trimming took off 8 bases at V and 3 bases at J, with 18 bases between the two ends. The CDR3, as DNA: TGTGCCAGCGCACGAGTTGGGGGCTATACAGATACGCAGTATTTT. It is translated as CASARVGGYTDTQYF.